These 10 T cell receptor beta chains share one sample of origin, sequenced in a study of shared clonotypes between healthy human individuals (TCRdb year 2020). Preparation of the library involved the immunoSEQ multiplex PCR assay. TCRdb re-hosts the immuneACCESS table, in-frame sequences only. Its copies lack some clones; in the studies checked, an unresolved V gene accounts for under half of them, and the cause for the rest is not known. Present in this sample are about 470,000 clones, roughly three quarters of which were seen just once. The top ten hold around 14% of the sample. Sequenced sample: PBMCs. The origin of the receptors is a woman between 40 and 55 years old in good health. Some clones in this sample may be carry-over from other donors' samples.

The chain joins TRBV10-3 to TRBJ2-2; D unclear. The V gene lost 8 bases and the J gene lost 5 bases, with 21 bases spanning the gap. Germline loops: CDR1 ENHRY, CDR2 SYGVKD. The CDR3 has 16 amino acids. The CDR3 here is CAIGPDKAESTGELFF. The CDR3 DNA reads TGTGCCATCGGCCCCGACAAGGCAGAATCAACCGGGGAGCTGTTTTTT.

This clone was detected once. The V gene is TRBV19, the J gene TRBJ2-6; 11 nucleotides match TRBD1. J was trimmed by 2 bases and V by 4 bases; bases with no gene match: 1. Germline CDR1 and CDR2: LNHDA and SQIVND (reference sequence). CDR3 length: 16 amino acids. The CDR3 DNA reads as TGTGCCAGTAGTAGGGGACAGGGGGCTGGGGCCAACGTCCTGACTTTC. It encodes CASSRGQGAGANVLTF.

The chain carries TRBV5-1 and TRBJ2-3; the D gene is possibly TRBD1 (7 bases). Trimming stripped 0 bases from V and 4 bases from J, with 15 bases between. The CDR3 is 16 residues long. Germline V gene lookup returns CDR1 SGHRS and CDR2 YFSETQ. The DNA of the CDR3 is TGCGCCAGCAGCTTGGAAGCAGGGGGGTGGCCAGATACGCAGTATTTT. It codes for CASSLEAGGWPDTQYF. Together with reference TRBV5-1 and TRBJ2-3, the CDR3 gives the full variable domain: KAGVTQTPRYLIKTRGQQVTLSCSPISGHRSVSWYQQTPGQGLQFLFEYFSETQRNKGNFPGRFSGRQFSNSRSEMNVSTLELGDSALYLCASSLEAGGWPDTQYFGPGTRLTVL.

The chain is built from TRBV9 and TRBJ2-1; TRBD2 is a possible D gene (6 bases). This CDR3 spans 15 amino acids. Germline V gene sequence: CDR1 SGDLS, CDR2 YYNGEE. Trimming took off 3 bases at V and 2 bases at J, with 12 bases between the two ends. The CDR3, as DNA: TGTGCCAGCAGCGCCTCGGGAGACCCCTACAATGAGCAGTTCTTC. It is translated as CASSASGDPYNEQFF.

V usage is TRBV11-3 and J usage is TRBJ2-1; 12 nucleotides line up with TRBD1. V shed 8 bases, J shed 7 bases, and the junction held 9 bases outside the gene matches. The CDR3 extends over 15 amino acids. The germline V gene encodes CDR1 SGHNT and CDR2 YENEEA. As DNA, the CDR3 is TGTGCCAGCGGAAAGGGACAGGGGGCGGAAAATGAGCAGTTCTTC. Translated: CASGKGQGAENEQFF. Full variable domain (missing parts from reference TRBV11-3 and TRBJ2-1): EAGVVQSPRYKIIEKKQPVAFWCNPISGHNTLYWYLQNLGQGPELLIRYENEEAVDDSQLPKDRFSAERLKGVDSTLKIQPAELGDSAVYLCASGKGQGAENEQFFGPGTRLTVL.

The chain links TRBV28 to TRBJ1-2, with D tentatively TRBD1 (6 bases). This CDR3 contains 15 residues. CDR1 MDHEN and CDR2 SYDVKM come from the germline V gene. Trimming left V 5 bases short and J 4 bases short, with 17 bases between. The CDR3 bases are TGTGCCAGCAGTCCCGGGAGTAGGGGGAGCTATGGCTACACCTTC. Residues: CASSPGSRGSYGYTF.

The CDR3 loop is CASRGTFTDTQYF. CDR3 nucleotide sequence: TGTGCCAGCAGAGGGACTTTTACGGATACGCAGTATTTT. The chain has TRBV2 and TRBJ2-3, with D maybe TRBD2 (6 bases). This CDR3 region has 13 residues. Germline V gene sequence: CDR1 SNHLY, CDR2 FYNNEI. The V end lost 6 bases, the J end lost 6 bases, and 13 bases lay between the germline ends. The full variable domain, its missing parts supplied by reference TRBV2 and TRBJ2-3, is EPEVTQTPSHQVTQMGQEVILRCVPISNHLYFYWYRQILGQKVEFLVSFYNNEISEKSEIFDDQFSVERPDGSNFTLKIRSTKLEDSAMYFCASRGTFTDTQYFGPGTRLTVL.

This chain uses TRBV6-4 with TRBJ1-5, with a tentative D call TRBD1 (5 bases). The CDR3 runs to 16 residues. Germline V gene data show CDR1 as MRHNA and CDR2 as SNTAGT. Between the trimmed V and J ends, which lost 6 bases and 7 bases, there was a span of 22 bases. The CDR3 is CASSGGYLVGPQPQHF. As DNA, the CDR3 is TGTGCCAGCAGCGGGGGGTATTTGGTAGGGCCCCAGCCCCAGCATTTT.

The J gene is TRBJ2-2, the V gene TRBV5-1; 11 bases map to TRBD2. Looked up from germline, CDR1 is SGHRS and CDR2 is YFSETQ. CDR3 length: 19 residues. V lost 0 bases, J lost 4 bases, and 11 bases stayed unmatched. CDR3 region: CASSLAGSGRADGTGELFF. The CDR3 bases are TGCGCCAGCAGCTTGGCGGGTAGCGGGAGGGCCGATGGCACCGGGGAGCTGTTTTTT.

The chain is built from TRBV7-2 and TRBJ1-5, with 9 positions matching TRBD1. CDR3 size: 14 residues. V was clipped by 5 bases and J by 4 bases; unmatched bases: 3. CDR1 is SGHTA, CDR2 FQGNSA, per germline. The CDR3 DNA is TGTGCCAGCAGCGGGACAGGGTGGAATCAGCCCCAGCATTTT. Its protein product is CASSGTGWNQPQHF.